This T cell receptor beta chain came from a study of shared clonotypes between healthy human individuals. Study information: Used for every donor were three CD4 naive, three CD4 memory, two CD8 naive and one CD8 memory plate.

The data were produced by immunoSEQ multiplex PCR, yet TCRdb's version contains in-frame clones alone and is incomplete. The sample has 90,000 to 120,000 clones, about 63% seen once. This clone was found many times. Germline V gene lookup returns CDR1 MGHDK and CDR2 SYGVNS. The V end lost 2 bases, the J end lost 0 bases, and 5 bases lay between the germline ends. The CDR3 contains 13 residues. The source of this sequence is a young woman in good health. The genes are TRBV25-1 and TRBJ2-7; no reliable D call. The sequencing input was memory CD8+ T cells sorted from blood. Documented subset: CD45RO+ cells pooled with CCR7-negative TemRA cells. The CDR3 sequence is CASSEKSSYEQYF. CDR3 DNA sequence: TGTGCCAGCAGTGAAAAGAGCTCCTACGAGCAGTACTTC.